This T cell receptor (beta chain) is drawn from a study of PD-L1 blockade in urothelial cancer. The germline CDR1 and CDR2 sequences are LNHDA and SQIVND (reference sequence). V shed 2 bases and J shed 1 base, with 5 bases lying between them. There are 13 residues in the CDR3. TCRdb's table, derived via immunoSEQ multiplex PCR, lists solely in-frame clones and lacks some. The sample records around 63,000 clones, 80% to 90% being singletons. Time point: pretreatment peripheral blood. The receptor's source is a man between 65 and 85 years old with urothelial cancer. The sequences come from PBMCs, collected around atezolizumab (anti-PD-L1) treatment. V gene TRBV19 combines with J gene TRBJ2-5; TRBD1 might be the D (5 bases). The CDR3 DNA reads TGTGCCAGTAGTATAAGGGGCCAAGAGACCCAGTACTTC. Amino acids: CASSIRGQETQYF.